The source of this T cell receptor beta chain is a study of T cell repertoires in cytomegalovirus infection. Using its own MiXCR run on the reads, TCRdb lists one record per CDR3 protein. The sample yields about 120,000 distinct CDR3 sequences, around 9.1% seen once. CDR3 length equals 14 residues. CDR1 and CDR2 (germline): SGHNT, YYREEE (reference sequence). The ends lost 0 bases at V and 7 bases at J; junction bases unmatched: 4. This clonotype was recorded many times. What it binds is not known. This chain connects TRBV5-4 to TRBJ2-1; 7 bases match TRBD1. The clonotype was recovered from a human donor in good health (CMV status not recorded). Some clones in this sample may be carry-over from other donors' samples. The sample was PBMCs, sequenced either directly or after in vitro stimulation (not recorded which). The DNA of the CDR3 is TGTGCCAGCAGCTTGGGACAGGGTATGAATGAGCAGTTCTTC. Its protein product is CASSLGQGMNEQFF. Drawing the rest from reference TRBV5-4 and TRBJ2-1, the complete variable domain is ETGVTQSPTHLIKTRGQQVTLRCSSQSGHNTVSWYQQALGQGPQFIFQYYREEENGRGNFPPRFSGLQFPNYSSELNVNALELDDSALYLCASSLGQGMNEQFFGPGTRLTVL.